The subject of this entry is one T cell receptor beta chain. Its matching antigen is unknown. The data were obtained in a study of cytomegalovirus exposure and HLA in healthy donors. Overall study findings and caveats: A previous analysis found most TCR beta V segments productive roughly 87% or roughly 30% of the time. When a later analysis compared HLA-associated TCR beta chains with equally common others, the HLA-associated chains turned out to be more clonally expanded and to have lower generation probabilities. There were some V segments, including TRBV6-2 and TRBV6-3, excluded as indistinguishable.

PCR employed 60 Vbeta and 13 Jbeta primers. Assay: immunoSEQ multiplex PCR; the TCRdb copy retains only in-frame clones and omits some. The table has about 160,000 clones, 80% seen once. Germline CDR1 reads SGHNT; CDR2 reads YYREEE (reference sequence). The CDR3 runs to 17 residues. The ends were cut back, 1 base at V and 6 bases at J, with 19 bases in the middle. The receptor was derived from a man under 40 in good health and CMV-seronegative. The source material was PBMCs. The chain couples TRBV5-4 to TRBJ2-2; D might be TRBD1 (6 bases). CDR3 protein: CASSLQVGTSGAGELFF. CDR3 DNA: TGTGCCAGCAGCTTGCAAGTCGGGACATCTGGGGCCGGGGAGCTGTTTTTT.